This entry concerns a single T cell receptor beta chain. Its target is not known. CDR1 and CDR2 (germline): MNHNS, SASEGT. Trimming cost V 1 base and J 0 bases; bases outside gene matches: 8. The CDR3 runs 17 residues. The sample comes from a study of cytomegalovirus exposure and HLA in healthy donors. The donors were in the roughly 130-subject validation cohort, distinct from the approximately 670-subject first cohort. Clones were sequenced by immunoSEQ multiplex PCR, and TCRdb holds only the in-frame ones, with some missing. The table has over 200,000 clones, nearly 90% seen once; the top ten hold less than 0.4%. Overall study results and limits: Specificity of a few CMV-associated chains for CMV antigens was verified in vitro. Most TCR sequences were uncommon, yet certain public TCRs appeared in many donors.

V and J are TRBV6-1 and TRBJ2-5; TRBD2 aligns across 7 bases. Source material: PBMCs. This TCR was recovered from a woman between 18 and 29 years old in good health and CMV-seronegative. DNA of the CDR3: TGTGCCAGCAGTGAAGGAATGGCGGGGGAGAACCAAGAGACCCAGTACTTC. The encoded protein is CASSEGMAGENQETQYF.